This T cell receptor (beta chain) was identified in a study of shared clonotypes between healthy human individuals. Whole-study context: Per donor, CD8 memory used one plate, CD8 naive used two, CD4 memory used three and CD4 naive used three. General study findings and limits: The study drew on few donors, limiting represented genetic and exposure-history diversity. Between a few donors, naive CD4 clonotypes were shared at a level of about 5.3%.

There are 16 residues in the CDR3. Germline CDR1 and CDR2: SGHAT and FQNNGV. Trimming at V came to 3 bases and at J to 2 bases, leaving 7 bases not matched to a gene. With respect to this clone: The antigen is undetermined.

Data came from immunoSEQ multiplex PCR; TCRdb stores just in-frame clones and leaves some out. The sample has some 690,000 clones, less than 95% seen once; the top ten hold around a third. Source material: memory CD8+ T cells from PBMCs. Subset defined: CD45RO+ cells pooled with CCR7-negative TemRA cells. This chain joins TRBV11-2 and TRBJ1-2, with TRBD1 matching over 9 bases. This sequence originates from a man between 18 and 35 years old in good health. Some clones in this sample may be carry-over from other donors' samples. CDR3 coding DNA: TGTGCCAGCAGCTTTGGGCCCGGGACAGGGAACTATGGCTACACCTTC. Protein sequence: CASSFGPGTGNYGYTF.